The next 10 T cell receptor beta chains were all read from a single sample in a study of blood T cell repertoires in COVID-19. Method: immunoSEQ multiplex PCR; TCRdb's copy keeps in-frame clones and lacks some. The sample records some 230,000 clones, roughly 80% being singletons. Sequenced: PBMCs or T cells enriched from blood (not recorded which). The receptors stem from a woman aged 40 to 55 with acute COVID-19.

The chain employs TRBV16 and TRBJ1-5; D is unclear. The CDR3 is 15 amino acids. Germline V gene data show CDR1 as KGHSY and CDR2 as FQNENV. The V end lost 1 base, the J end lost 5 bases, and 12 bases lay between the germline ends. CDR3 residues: CASSQFGRRDQPQHF. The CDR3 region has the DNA TGTGCCAGCAGCCAATTTGGTAGGAGGGATCAGCCCCAGCATTTT. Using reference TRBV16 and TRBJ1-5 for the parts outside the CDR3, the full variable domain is GEEVAQTPKHLVRGEGQKAKLYCAPIKGHSYVFWYQQVLKNEFKFLISFQNENVFDETGMPKERFSAKCLPNSPCSLEIQATKLEDSAVYFCASSQFGRRDQPQHFGDGTRLSIL.

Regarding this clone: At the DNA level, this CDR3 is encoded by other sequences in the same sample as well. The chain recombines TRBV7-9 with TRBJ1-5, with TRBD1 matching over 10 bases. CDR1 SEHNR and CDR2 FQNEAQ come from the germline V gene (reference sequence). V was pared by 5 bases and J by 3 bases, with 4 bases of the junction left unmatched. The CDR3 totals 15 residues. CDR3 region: CASSQGQGNNQPQHF. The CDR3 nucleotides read TGTGCCAGCAGCCAGGGACAGGGGAACAATCAGCCCCAGCATTTT.

The CDR3 DNA reads as TGTGCCAGCAGCCAAGCCACCGGGACAGGCGTCCTGACTTTC. Amino acid sequence: CASSQATGTGVLTF. V and J are TRBV7-8 and TRBJ2-6, with 8 nucleotides matching TRBD1. J gave up 12 bases and V 5 bases, and 9 bases lay outside the gene matches. The CDR3 length is 14 residues. Germline V gene lookup returns CDR1 SGHVS and CDR2 FQNEAQ.

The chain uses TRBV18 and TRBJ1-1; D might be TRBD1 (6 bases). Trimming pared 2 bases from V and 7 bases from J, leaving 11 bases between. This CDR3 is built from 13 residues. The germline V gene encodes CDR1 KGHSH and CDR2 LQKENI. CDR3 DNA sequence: TGTGCCAGCTCACCAACCGACAGGATTGAAGCTTTCTTT. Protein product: CASSPTDRIEAFF.

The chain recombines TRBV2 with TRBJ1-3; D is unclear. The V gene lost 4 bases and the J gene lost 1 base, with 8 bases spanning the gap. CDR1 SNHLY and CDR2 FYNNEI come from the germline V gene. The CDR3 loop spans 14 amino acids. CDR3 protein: CASSVSESGNTIYF. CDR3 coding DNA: TGTGCCAGCAGTGTATCAGAATCTGGAAACACCATATATTTT.

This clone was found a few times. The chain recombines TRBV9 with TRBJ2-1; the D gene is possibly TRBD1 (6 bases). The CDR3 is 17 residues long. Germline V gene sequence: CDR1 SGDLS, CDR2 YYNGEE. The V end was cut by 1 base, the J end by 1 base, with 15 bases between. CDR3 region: CASSVKGVGVSYNEQFF. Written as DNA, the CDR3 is TGTGCCAGCAGCGTAAAGGGGGTGGGAGTGTCCTACAATGAGCAGTTCTTC.

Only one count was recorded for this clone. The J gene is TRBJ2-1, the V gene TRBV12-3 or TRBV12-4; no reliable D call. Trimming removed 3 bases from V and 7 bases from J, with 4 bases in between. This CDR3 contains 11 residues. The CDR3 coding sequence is TGTGCCAGCAGTTTCGGTAATGAGCAGTTCTTC. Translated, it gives CASSFGNEQFF.

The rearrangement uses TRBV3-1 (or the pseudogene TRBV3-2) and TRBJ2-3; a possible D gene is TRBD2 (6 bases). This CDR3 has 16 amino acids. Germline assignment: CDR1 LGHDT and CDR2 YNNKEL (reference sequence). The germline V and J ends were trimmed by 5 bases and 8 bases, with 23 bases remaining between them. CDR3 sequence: CASSKGEAVTPGTQYF. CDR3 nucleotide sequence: TGTGCCAGCAGCAAAGGGGAGGCGGTCACCCCAGGTACGCAGTATTTT.

CDR3 amino acids: CASSYSITGGAVELFF. In nucleotides, the CDR3 is TGTGCCAGCAGTTACTCGATCACTGGCGGGGCGGTAGAACTGTTTTTT. J is TRBJ1-4 and V is TRBV6-5; tentatively, D is TRBD1 (5 bases). The CDR3 contains 16 residues. Trimming left V 0 bases short and J 12 bases short, with 20 bases between. The V gene's germline CDR1 is MNHEY and CDR2 SVGAGI.

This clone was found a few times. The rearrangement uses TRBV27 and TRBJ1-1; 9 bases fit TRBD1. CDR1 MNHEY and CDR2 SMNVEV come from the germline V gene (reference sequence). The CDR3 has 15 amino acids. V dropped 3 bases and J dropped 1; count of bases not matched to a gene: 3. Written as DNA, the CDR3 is TGTGCCAGCAGTTTCTTGGGACAGGGGAACACTGAAGCTTTCTTT. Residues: CASSFLGQGNTEAFF.